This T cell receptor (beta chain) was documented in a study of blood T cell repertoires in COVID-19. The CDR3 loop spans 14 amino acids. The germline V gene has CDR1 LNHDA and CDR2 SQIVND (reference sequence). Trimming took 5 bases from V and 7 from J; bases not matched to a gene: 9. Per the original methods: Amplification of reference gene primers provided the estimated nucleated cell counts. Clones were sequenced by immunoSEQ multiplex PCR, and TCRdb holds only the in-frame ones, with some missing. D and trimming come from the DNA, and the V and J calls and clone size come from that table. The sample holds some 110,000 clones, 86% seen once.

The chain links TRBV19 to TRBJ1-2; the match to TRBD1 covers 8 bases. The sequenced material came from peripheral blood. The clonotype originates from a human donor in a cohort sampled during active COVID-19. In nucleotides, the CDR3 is TGTGCCAGTAGTTTCGCTGGACAGGGAGTTGGCTACACCTTC. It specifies CASSFAGQGVGYTF.